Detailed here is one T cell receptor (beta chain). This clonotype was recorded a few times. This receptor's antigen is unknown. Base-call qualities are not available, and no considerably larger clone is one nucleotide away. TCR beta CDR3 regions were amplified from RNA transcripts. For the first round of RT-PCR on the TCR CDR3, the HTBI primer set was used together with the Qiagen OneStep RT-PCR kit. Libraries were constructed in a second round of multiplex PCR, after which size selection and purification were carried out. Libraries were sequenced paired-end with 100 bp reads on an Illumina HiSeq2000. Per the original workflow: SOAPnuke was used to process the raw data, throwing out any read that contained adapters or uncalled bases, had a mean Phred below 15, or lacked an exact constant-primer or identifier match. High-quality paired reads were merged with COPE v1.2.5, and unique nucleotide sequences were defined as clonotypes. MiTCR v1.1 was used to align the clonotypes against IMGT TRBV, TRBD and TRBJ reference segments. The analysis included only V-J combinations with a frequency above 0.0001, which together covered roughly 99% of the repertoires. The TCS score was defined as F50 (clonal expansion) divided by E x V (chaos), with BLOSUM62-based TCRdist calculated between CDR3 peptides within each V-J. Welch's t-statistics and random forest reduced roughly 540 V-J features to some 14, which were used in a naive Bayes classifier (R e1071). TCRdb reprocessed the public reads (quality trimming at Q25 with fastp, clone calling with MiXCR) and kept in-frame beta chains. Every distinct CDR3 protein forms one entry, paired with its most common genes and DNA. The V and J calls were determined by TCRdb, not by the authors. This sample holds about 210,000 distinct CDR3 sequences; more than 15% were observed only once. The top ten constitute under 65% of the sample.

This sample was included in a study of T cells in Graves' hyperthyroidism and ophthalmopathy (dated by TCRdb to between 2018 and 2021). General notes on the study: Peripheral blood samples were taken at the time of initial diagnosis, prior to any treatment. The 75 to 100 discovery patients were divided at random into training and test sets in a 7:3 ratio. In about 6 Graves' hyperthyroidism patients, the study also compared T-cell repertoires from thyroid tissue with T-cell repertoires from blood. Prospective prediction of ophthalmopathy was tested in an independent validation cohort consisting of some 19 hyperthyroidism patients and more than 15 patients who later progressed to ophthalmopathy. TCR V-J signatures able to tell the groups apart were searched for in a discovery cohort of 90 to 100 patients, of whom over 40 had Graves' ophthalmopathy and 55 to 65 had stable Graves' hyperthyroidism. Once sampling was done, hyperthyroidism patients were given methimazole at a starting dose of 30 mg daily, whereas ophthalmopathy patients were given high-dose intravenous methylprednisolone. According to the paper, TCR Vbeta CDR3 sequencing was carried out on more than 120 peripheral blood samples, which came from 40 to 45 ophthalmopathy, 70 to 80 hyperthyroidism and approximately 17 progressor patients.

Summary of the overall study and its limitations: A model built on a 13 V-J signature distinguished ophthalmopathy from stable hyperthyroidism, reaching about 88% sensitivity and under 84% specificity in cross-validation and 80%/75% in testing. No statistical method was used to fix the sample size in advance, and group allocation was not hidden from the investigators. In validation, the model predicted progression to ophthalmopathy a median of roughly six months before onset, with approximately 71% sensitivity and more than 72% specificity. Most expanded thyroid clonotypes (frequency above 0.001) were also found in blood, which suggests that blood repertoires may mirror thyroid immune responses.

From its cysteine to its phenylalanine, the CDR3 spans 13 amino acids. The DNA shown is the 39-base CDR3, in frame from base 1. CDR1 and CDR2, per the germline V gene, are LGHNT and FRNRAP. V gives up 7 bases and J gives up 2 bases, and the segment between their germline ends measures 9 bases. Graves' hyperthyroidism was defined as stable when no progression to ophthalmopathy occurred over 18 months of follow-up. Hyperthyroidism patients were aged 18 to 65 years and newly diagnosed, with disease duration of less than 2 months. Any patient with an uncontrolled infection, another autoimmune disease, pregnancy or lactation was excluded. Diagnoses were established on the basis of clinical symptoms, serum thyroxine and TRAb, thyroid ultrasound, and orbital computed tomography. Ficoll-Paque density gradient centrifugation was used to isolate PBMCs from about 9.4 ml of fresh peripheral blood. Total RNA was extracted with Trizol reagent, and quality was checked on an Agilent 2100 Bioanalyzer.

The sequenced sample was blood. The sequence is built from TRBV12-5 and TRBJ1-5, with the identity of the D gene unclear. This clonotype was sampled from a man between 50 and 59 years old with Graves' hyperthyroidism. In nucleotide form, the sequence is TGTGCTAGTGAAGGGTCGGGCAATCAGCCCCAGCATTTT. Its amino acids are CASEGSGNQPQHF. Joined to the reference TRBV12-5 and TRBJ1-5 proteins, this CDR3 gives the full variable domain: DARVTQTPRHKVTEMGQEVTMRCQPILGHNTVFWYRQTMMQGLELLAYFRNRAPLDDSGMPKDRFSAEMPDATLATLKIQPSEPRDSAVYFCASEGSGNQPQHFGDGTRLSIL.